The TCR beta chain under discussion was sequenced for a study of blood T cell repertoires in COVID-19. As for the study in general: T cells, B-cell-depleted T cells, or PBMCs provided the cDNA or gDNA that served as material.

V was clipped by 1 base and J by 0 bases, with 7 bases between them. CDR3 size: 13 residues. The germline V gene encodes CDR1 SQVTM and CDR2 ANQGSEA. Methods used by the authors: How many nucleated cells were present was estimated from reference gene primer amplification. Sequencing was performed with immunoSEQ multiplex PCR; in TCRdb, only in-frame clones are kept and a portion is missing. V and J calls and clone size come straight from that table; D and trimming were deduced from the DNA. The table includes about 75,000 clones, more than 65% detected once. This receptor was obtained from a woman aged 45-65 years with acute or convalescent COVID-19. The chain uses TRBV29-1 and TRBJ2-7; weak D call: TRBD2 (5 bases). Input material: peripheral blood. The CDR3 sequence is CSVEVGNSYEQYF. CDR3 nucleotides: TGCAGCGTTGAAGTCGGGAACTCCTACGAGCAGTACTTC.